The 12 T cell receptor beta chains listed next were all sequenced from one sample in a study of cytomegalovirus exposure and HLA in healthy donors. The PCR made use of 60 Vbeta and 13 Jbeta primers. Measured with immunoSEQ multiplex PCR; TCRdb has only the in-frame clones, and not every one. The sample holds 45,000 to 65,000 clones; around 70% are singletons and the top ten take about 3%. Sequenced input: PBMCs. The receptors originated from a man between 18 and 29 years old in good health and CMV-seronegative.

The V call is TRBV6-5, the J call TRBJ1-1, with D possibly matching TRBD1 (5 bases). The CDR3 is 13 residues long. Trimming shortened V by 0 bases and J by 5 bases, and 7 bases separated the two germline ends. CDR1 is MNHEY, CDR2 SVGAGI, per germline. For the CDR3, the DNA is TGTGCCAGCAGTTACTCGGGGGGGACTGAAGCTTTCTTT. Translated: CASSYSGGTEAFF.

The gene calls are TRBV30 and TRBJ1-6; 9 nucleotides match TRBD1. Germline-derived CDR1 and CDR2 are GTSNPN and SVGIG (reference sequence). J was trimmed by 10 bases and V by 1 base; bases with no gene match: 2. The CDR3 loop spans 13 amino acids. For the CDR3, the DNA is TGTGCCTGGAGTGAGGGACAGGGATCACCCCTCCACTTT. Its translation: CAWSEGQGSPLHF.

The chain uses TRBV6-4 and TRBJ2-3; TRBD1 might be the D (6 bases). The germline V gene encodes CDR1 MRHNA and CDR2 SNTAGT. Trimming pared 0 bases from V and 3 bases from J, leaving 10 bases between. The length of the CDR3 is 15 residues. CDR3 amino acids: CASSDSVGATDTQYF. The CDR3 nucleotides read TGTGCCAGCAGTGACTCAGTGGGGGCGACAGATACGCAGTATTTT.

V and J are TRBV10-3 and TRBJ2-2; 12 nucleotides match TRBD2. The CDR3 is 18 residues long. Germline V lookup: CDR1 ENHRY, CDR2 SYGVKD. The trim removed 0 bases at V and 7 bases at J, leaving 9 bases unmatched. The CDR3 DNA reads as TGTGCCATCAGTGAGTCGGGACTAGCGGGTAGGAAAGGCGGGGAGCTGTTTTTT. This encodes CAISESGLAGRKGGELFF.

The chain couples TRBV30 to TRBJ1-5, with D perhaps TRBD1 (6 bases). V was shortened by 8 bases and J by 11 bases, with 22 bases between the two germline ends. The CDR3 is 13 residues long. Germline CDR1 is GTSNPN and CDR2 is SVGIG (reference sequence). CDR3 sequence reads: CAGRDTGESAQHF. The DNA of the CDR3 is TGTGCCGGTAGGGACACTGGCGAATCGGCCCAGCATTTT.

This clone has just a few counts. This chain uses TRBV2 with TRBJ2-7, with D possibly matching TRBD2 (5 bases). CDR3 length equals 14 residues. The germline V gene has CDR1 SNHLY and CDR2 FYNNEI. The ends were cut back, 8 bases at V and 3 bases at J, with 17 bases in the middle. For the CDR3, the DNA is TGTGCCAGCGAGGATCCCGACTATCTCTACGAGCAGTACTTC. It encodes CASEDPDYLYEQYF.

The chain combines TRBV5-1 with TRBJ2-5; 9 nucleotides line up with TRBD1. V gave up 7 bases and J gave up 1 base; unmatched junction bases: 2. CDR3 length: 13 residues. Germline loops: CDR1 SGHRS, CDR2 YFSETQ. This chain's CDR3 is CASSDRGQETQYF. The CDR3 nucleotides are TGCGCCAGCTCGGACAGGGGCCAAGAGACCCAGTACTTC.

The chain combines TRBV7-9 with TRBJ2-3; D ambiguous. Looked up from germline, CDR1 is SEHNR and CDR2 is FQNEAQ (reference sequence). The CDR3 loop spans 14 amino acids. Trimming cost V 0 bases and J 6 bases, with 10 bases left between them. The chain's CDR3 is CASSLARPGDTQYF. In DNA, the CDR3 is TGTGCCAGCAGCTTAGCGCGGCCCGGGGATACGCAGTATTTT.

The V gene is TRBV15, the J gene TRBJ2-1, with D possibly TRBD2 on 6 matching bases. The CDR3 is made up of 14 amino acids. Per the germline V gene, CDR1 is LNHNV and CDR2 is YYDKDF (reference sequence). The V and J ends lost 8 bases and 9 bases respectively, with 20 bases between them. The DNA of the CDR3 is TGTGCCACCGCGCTACCGGGAGAATCGAGTGAGCAGTTCTTC. Its translation: CATALPGESSEQFF.

This clone was seen a handful of times. CDR3 loop: CAWSVTGGEQYF. The CDR3 DNA reads as TGTGCCTGGAGTGTAACAGGGGGCGAGCAGTACTTC. V is TRBV30 and J is TRBJ2-7; 8 bases are a match to TRBD1. This CDR3 is built from 12 residues. From germline, CDR1 is GTSNPN and CDR2 SVGIG (reference sequence). The V gene end was trimmed by 0 bases and the J gene end by 6 bases; junction bases not matched to a gene: 1.

The sample holds a few counts of this clone. The V call is TRBV29-1, the J call TRBJ1-1; 7 bases agree with TRBD1. CDR3 length: 13 residues. J lost 5 bases, V lost 6 bases, and 9 bases had no gene match. The germline CDR1 and CDR2 sequences are SQVTM and ANQGSEA. The CDR3 DNA follows: TGCAGCGTGAGACAGGGTTTGGGTACTGAAGCTTTCTTT. This translates into CSVRQGLGTEAFF.

The rearrangement uses TRBV4-1 and TRBJ2-3, with D hard to call. Germline lookup yields CDR1 MGHRA and CDR2 YSYEKL. The CDR3 is made up of 13 amino acids. Trimming removed 1 base from V and 5 bases from J, with 7 bases in between. The CDR3 nucleotides are TGCGCCAGCAGCCAAGTTATGAGAGATACGCAGTATTTT. Protein: CASSQVMRDTQYF.